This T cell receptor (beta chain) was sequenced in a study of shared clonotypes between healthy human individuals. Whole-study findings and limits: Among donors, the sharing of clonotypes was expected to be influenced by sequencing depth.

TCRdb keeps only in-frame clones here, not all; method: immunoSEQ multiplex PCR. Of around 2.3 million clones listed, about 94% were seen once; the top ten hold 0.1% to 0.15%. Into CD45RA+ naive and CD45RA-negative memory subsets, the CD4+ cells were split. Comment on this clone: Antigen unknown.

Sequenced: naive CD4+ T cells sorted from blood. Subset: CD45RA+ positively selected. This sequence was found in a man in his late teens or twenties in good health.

The CDR3 nucleotides read TGTGCCAGCAGCCTTGACAGGGGTGGAAACACCATATATTTT. Amino acid sequence: CASSLDRGGNTIYF. This chain joins TRBV9 and TRBJ1-3; TRBD1 matches 8 bases. The CDR3 has 14 amino acids. Germline CDR1 and CDR2: SGDLS and YYNGEE. Trimming took 4 bases from V and 3 from J; bases not matched to a gene: 3.